This TCR beta chain is from a study of regulatory T cells in long-lasting Graves disease. Study-level information: Patients with new Graves' disease had used antithyroid drugs below 3 months.

Time point here: newly diagnosed GD, antithyroid drugs for less than 3 months. RNA from PBMCs was the source of the TCR library. Germline V lookup: CDR1 SGDLS, CDR2 YYNGEE. Trimming shortened V by 4 bases and J by 6 bases, and 11 bases separated the two germline ends. The CDR3 consists of 14 residues. iRepertoire HTBI primers and Arm-PCR of CDR3 regions built TCR beta libraries. In TCRdb, the multiplex PCR reads were re-called with MiXCR into one record per CDR3 protein. The sample includes some 600,000 distinct CDR3 sequences, around 15% of them seen just once. The data also belong to a second study, concerning T cells in Graves' hyperthyroidism and ophthalmopathy. That report adds: The model identified upcoming ophthalmopathy a median roughly 6 months ahead of onset.

The material sequenced was peripheral blood mononuclear cells (PBMCs), taken at new diagnosis, from a patient treated with antithyroid drugs. This receptor was identified in a man aged 18-30 years with Graves disease. V gene TRBV9 combines with J gene TRBJ1-6, with a possible D match to TRBD1 (5 bases). The CDR3 reads CASSPRDGNSPLHF. The CDR3 DNA follows: TGTGCCAGCAGCCCTCGGGACGGTAATTCACCCCTCCACTTT. The variable domain in full, with the rest retrieved from reference TRBV9 and TRBJ1-6, is DSGVTQTPKHLITATGQRVTLRCSPRSGDLSVYWYQQSLDQGLQFLIQYYNGEERAKGNILERFSAQQFPDLHSELNLSSLELGDSALYFCASSPRDGNSPLHFGNGTRLTVT.